The 15 T cell receptor beta chains reported below all come from one sample, sequenced in a study of blood T cell repertoires in COVID-19. Sequenced by immunoSEQ multiplex PCR; TCRdb stores in-frame clones only, minus some. The sample has approximately 170,000 clones; 70% to 90% are singletons. Material for sequencing was peripheral blood. The origin of the receptors is a man older than 75 with COVID-19, enrolled during active disease.

This chain connects TRBV9 to TRBJ2-7, with a possible D match to TRBD1 (6 bases). This CDR3 spans 13 amino acids. Germline V gene lookup returns CDR1 SGDLS and CDR2 YYNGEE. V lost 4 bases to trimming and J lost 7 bases, with 15 bases between them. This CDR3 reads CASSPGTFGEQYF. In DNA, the CDR3 is TGTGCCAGCAGCCCCGGGACATTTGGTGAGCAGTACTTC.

The chain couples TRBV6-5 to TRBJ2-7; 7 nucleotides align to TRBD1. Germline assignment: CDR1 MNHEY and CDR2 SVGAGI. This CDR3 spans 15 amino acids. J lost 4 bases, V lost 2 bases, and 8 bases had no gene match. The CDR3 region is CASSYAGPRGYEQYF. CDR3 coding DNA: TGTGCCAGCAGTTACGCCGGACCCAGGGGGTACGAGCAGTACTTC.

The chain couples TRBV7-6 to TRBJ2-3; 13 bases fit TRBD2. CDR1 and CDR2 from the germline V gene are SGHVS and FNYEAQ. The junction had 8 bases not matched to a gene; V was cut back by 2 bases and J by 9 bases. The CDR3 contains 16 residues. In nucleotides, the CDR3 is TGTGCCAGCAGCTTACTGACTAGCGGGGGGCGGGAGACGCAGTATTTT. It specifies CASSLLTSGGRETQYF.

The chain combines TRBV4-1 with TRBJ2-7; 9 nucleotides agree with TRBD1. Germline lookup yields CDR1 MGHRA and CDR2 YSYEKL. V dropped 1 base and J dropped 1; count of bases not matched to a gene: 5. This CDR3 is built from 16 residues. CDR3 region: CASSQGRQGGSYEQYF. CDR3 DNA: TGCGCCAGCAGCCAAGGCCGACAGGGGGGGTCCTACGAGCAGTACTTC.

The chain recombines TRBV7-2 with TRBJ1-2; TRBD1 matches at 11 bases. From germline, CDR1 is SGHTA and CDR2 FQGNSA. V shed 4 bases, J shed 4 bases, and the junction held 8 bases outside the gene matches. CDR3 length: 16 residues. CDR3 sequence: CASSSGTGGIIYGYTF. In DNA, the CDR3 is TGTGCCAGCAGCTCCGGGACAGGGGGTATTATCTATGGCTACACCTTC.

The CDR3 coding sequence is TGTGCCAGCAGCTTTGGGGGCGATAATTCACCCCTCCACTTT. Its translation: CASSFGGDNSPLHF. V usage is TRBV11-2 and J usage is TRBJ1-6; a possible D gene is TRBD1 (6 bases). Trimming removed 3 bases at V and 5 bases at J, with 8 bases between. From germline, CDR1 is SGHAT and CDR2 FQNNGV. This CDR3 contains 14 residues.

The V call is TRBV6-5, the J call TRBJ1-3; D remains unclear. Germline values: CDR1 MNHEY, CDR2 SVGAGI. Trimming removed 0 bases at V and 0 bases at J, with 6 bases between. The CDR3 is 15 residues long. The CDR3 loop is CASSYSPGSGNTIYF. Here the CDR3 DNA reads TGTGCCAGCAGTTACTCACCGGGCTCTGGAAACACCATATATTTT.

The genes are TRBV25-1 and TRBJ1-1, with a weak D call TRBD1 (5 bases). Germline CDR1 and CDR2: MGHDK and SYGVNS. The V end lost 8 bases, the J end lost 6 bases, and 19 bases lay between the germline ends. The CDR3 has 14 amino acids. The CDR3 loop reads CASVGPGRAAEAFF. CDR3 coding DNA: TGTGCCAGCGTTGGCCCGGGCAGGGCGGCTGAAGCTTTCTTT.

The V gene is TRBV3-1 (or the pseudogene TRBV3-2), the J gene TRBJ1-5; no clear D. Between the trimmed V and J ends, which lost 1 base and 2 bases, there was a span of 12 bases. CDR1 and CDR2 (germline): LGHDT, YNNKEL (reference sequence). This CDR3 comprises 16 residues. CDR3 in DNA: TGTGCCAGCAGCCAAGGGTCGGGTTGGGGCAATCAGCCCCAGCATTTT. Translation: CASSQGSGWGNQPQHF.

The chain combines TRBV14 with TRBJ1-3, with D possibly TRBD1 on 5 matching bases. In germline, CDR1 is SGHDN, CDR2 FVKESK. Trimming shortened V by 2 bases and J by 4 bases, and 12 bases separated the two germline ends. This CDR3 has 15 amino acids. CDR3 loop: CASSQSAGKGNTIYF. The DNA of the CDR3 is TGTGCCAGCAGCCAATCTGCAGGGAAAGGAAACACCATATATTTT.

This clone appeared once. CDR3 protein: CASSYGTTSRHEQFF. DNA for the CDR3: TGCGCCAGCAGCTACGGGACTACCTCTCGGCATGAGCAGTTCTTC. The chain joins TRBV5-1 to TRBJ2-1; 7 nucleotides line up with TRBD2. J was trimmed by 8 bases and V by 3 bases; bases with no gene match: 11. This CDR3 has 15 amino acids. CDR1 is SGHRS, CDR2 YFSETQ, per germline. The entire variable domain, with the rest obtained from reference TRBV5-1 and TRBJ2-1, is as follows: KAGVTQTPRYLIKTRGQQVTLSCSPISGHRSVSWYQQTPGQGLQFLFEYFSETQRNKGNFPGRFSGRQFSNSRSEMNVSTLELGDSALYLCASSYGTTSRHEQFFGPGTRLTVL.

The CDR3 DNA follows: TGTGCCAGCAGCCAAGCGGGACAGACTAATTCACCCCTCCACTTT. Its protein product is CASSQAGQTNSPLHF. The rearrangement uses TRBV4-2 and TRBJ1-6, with 7 bases identical to TRBD1. The length of the CDR3 is 15 residues. V trimming: 1 base; J trimming: 6 bases; junction bases outside the gene matches: 3. CDR1 and CDR2 (germline): LGHNA, YNFKEQ.

This chain links TRBV7-3 with TRBJ1-1; D is ambiguous. This CDR3 comprises 13 residues. Germline V lookup: CDR1 SGHTA, CDR2 FQGTGA. V shed 7 bases and J shed 0 bases, with 9 bases lying between them. The CDR3 DNA reads as TGTGCCAGCAAGGCTGGAGTGAACACTGAAGCTTTCTTT. Translation gives CASKAGVNTEAFF.

The chain is built from TRBV5-1 and TRBJ2-7; maybe TRBD2 (6 bases). The CDR3 loop spans 16 amino acids. The V and J ends lost 0 bases and 4 bases respectively, with 17 bases between them. Germline values: CDR1 SGHRS, CDR2 YFSETQ. The CDR3 sequence: CASSLDGGARAYEQYF. In DNA form, the CDR3 reads TGCGCCAGCAGCTTGGACGGAGGGGCTCGGGCGTACGAGCAGTACTTC.

This clone was seen more than once but under ten times. V is TRBV5-1 and J is TRBJ2-7; 7 nucleotides align to TRBD1. The CDR3 is 14 residues long. Germline loops: CDR1 SGHRS, CDR2 YFSETQ. The V and J ends lost 1 base and 5 bases, in that order; junction bases with no gene match: 6. CDR3 in DNA: TGCGCCAGCAGCTTGACAGGGGACATCCACGAGCAGTACTTC. Residues: CASSLTGDIHEQYF.